Reported below is one T cell receptor (beta chain). Which antigen it targets is not known. No much larger clone is present one base from it, and per-base qualities are unavailable. Preparation of the library involved the immunoSEQ multiplex PCR assay. An external provider carried out the TCRbeta CDR3 sequencing as a commercial service. In the source study's methods: Productive nucleotide sequences and amino acid sequences obtained through in silico translation were used in the analyses. Diversity was measured with Renyi entropy across alpha values, using the median of 200 repeated subsamples to equalise sample size. For clustering, the distance between each pair of repertoires was computed as one minus the Chao-modified Jaccard index, which corrected for under-sampling. Frequency-weighted overlap with synovial clonotypes was calculated over 200 sample sizes with 200 draws without replacement at each size, and the overlap was reported at the size of the smaller sample. This immuneACCESS table, as held by TCRdb, lists in-frame sequences with V and J called but not all clones. Of the missing ones, under half trace to an unresolved V gene in checked studies; the others have no known cause. V, J and clone size derive from that table, while D and trimming were established from the DNA sequence. In this sample the table shows 30,000 to 35,000 clones, 95% to 96% of which occur a single time. Less than 0.2% of the sample is in the top ten clones.

Donors of the sequenced samples were patients with active juvenile idiopathic arthritis. Cells were sorted right after thawing, and dead cells were excluded with Live/Dead Fixable Near-IR Stain. The record originates from a study of circulating and synovial CD4+ cells in juvenile arthritis (dated by TCRdb to the mid-2010s). A note on the overall study: Within each patient, the TCRbeta CDR3 repertoires of synovial CD4 T cells, bulk blood CD4 T cells and circulating HLA-DR+ CD4 T cells were compared. Repertoire sequencing aimed to confirm that a circulating synovial-like CD4 T cell subset was enriched in synovial clonotypes. Summary of the overall study and its limitations: Circulating pathogenic-like lymphocytes clustered together with synovial T cells, and compared with bulk blood, the circulating pathogenic-like lymphocytes shared a substantially higher fraction of CDR3 sequences with synovium. Because CPL samples and bulk blood CD4 samples differed in T cell genome counts by at least an order of magnitude, sample-size effects were addressed. Because overlap with synovium was found to increase with sequencing depth, the full repertoire overlap was likely underestimated by the measured shared-clonotype fractions. Synovial and circulating pathogenic-like lymphocyte repertoires were less diverse than bulk blood CD4 repertoires, with some CPL samples as oligoclonal as synovium. Traditional Vbeta family usage analysis did not detect the difference between circulating pathogenic-like lymphocytes and bulk blood T cells.

Inclusive of the bounding cysteine and phenylalanine, the CDR3 is 13 residues long. CDR3 DNA is the only sequence kept; it has 39 bases, read in frame from the first base. The trim is 7 bases for V and 4 bases for J, with a gap of 14 bases between the germline ends. Via the germline V gene, CDR1 is SNHLY and CDR2 FYNNEI. The chain links TRBV2 with TRBJ2-7; TRBD2 is a possible D gene, resting on 6 matching bases. Specimen: CD4+ T cells from blood. The TCR originated in a human donor with juvenile idiopathic arthritis. DNA sequence: TGTGCCAGCAATTCGGGACTTGGGTACGAGCAGTACTTC. This is translated as CASNSGLGYEQYF.